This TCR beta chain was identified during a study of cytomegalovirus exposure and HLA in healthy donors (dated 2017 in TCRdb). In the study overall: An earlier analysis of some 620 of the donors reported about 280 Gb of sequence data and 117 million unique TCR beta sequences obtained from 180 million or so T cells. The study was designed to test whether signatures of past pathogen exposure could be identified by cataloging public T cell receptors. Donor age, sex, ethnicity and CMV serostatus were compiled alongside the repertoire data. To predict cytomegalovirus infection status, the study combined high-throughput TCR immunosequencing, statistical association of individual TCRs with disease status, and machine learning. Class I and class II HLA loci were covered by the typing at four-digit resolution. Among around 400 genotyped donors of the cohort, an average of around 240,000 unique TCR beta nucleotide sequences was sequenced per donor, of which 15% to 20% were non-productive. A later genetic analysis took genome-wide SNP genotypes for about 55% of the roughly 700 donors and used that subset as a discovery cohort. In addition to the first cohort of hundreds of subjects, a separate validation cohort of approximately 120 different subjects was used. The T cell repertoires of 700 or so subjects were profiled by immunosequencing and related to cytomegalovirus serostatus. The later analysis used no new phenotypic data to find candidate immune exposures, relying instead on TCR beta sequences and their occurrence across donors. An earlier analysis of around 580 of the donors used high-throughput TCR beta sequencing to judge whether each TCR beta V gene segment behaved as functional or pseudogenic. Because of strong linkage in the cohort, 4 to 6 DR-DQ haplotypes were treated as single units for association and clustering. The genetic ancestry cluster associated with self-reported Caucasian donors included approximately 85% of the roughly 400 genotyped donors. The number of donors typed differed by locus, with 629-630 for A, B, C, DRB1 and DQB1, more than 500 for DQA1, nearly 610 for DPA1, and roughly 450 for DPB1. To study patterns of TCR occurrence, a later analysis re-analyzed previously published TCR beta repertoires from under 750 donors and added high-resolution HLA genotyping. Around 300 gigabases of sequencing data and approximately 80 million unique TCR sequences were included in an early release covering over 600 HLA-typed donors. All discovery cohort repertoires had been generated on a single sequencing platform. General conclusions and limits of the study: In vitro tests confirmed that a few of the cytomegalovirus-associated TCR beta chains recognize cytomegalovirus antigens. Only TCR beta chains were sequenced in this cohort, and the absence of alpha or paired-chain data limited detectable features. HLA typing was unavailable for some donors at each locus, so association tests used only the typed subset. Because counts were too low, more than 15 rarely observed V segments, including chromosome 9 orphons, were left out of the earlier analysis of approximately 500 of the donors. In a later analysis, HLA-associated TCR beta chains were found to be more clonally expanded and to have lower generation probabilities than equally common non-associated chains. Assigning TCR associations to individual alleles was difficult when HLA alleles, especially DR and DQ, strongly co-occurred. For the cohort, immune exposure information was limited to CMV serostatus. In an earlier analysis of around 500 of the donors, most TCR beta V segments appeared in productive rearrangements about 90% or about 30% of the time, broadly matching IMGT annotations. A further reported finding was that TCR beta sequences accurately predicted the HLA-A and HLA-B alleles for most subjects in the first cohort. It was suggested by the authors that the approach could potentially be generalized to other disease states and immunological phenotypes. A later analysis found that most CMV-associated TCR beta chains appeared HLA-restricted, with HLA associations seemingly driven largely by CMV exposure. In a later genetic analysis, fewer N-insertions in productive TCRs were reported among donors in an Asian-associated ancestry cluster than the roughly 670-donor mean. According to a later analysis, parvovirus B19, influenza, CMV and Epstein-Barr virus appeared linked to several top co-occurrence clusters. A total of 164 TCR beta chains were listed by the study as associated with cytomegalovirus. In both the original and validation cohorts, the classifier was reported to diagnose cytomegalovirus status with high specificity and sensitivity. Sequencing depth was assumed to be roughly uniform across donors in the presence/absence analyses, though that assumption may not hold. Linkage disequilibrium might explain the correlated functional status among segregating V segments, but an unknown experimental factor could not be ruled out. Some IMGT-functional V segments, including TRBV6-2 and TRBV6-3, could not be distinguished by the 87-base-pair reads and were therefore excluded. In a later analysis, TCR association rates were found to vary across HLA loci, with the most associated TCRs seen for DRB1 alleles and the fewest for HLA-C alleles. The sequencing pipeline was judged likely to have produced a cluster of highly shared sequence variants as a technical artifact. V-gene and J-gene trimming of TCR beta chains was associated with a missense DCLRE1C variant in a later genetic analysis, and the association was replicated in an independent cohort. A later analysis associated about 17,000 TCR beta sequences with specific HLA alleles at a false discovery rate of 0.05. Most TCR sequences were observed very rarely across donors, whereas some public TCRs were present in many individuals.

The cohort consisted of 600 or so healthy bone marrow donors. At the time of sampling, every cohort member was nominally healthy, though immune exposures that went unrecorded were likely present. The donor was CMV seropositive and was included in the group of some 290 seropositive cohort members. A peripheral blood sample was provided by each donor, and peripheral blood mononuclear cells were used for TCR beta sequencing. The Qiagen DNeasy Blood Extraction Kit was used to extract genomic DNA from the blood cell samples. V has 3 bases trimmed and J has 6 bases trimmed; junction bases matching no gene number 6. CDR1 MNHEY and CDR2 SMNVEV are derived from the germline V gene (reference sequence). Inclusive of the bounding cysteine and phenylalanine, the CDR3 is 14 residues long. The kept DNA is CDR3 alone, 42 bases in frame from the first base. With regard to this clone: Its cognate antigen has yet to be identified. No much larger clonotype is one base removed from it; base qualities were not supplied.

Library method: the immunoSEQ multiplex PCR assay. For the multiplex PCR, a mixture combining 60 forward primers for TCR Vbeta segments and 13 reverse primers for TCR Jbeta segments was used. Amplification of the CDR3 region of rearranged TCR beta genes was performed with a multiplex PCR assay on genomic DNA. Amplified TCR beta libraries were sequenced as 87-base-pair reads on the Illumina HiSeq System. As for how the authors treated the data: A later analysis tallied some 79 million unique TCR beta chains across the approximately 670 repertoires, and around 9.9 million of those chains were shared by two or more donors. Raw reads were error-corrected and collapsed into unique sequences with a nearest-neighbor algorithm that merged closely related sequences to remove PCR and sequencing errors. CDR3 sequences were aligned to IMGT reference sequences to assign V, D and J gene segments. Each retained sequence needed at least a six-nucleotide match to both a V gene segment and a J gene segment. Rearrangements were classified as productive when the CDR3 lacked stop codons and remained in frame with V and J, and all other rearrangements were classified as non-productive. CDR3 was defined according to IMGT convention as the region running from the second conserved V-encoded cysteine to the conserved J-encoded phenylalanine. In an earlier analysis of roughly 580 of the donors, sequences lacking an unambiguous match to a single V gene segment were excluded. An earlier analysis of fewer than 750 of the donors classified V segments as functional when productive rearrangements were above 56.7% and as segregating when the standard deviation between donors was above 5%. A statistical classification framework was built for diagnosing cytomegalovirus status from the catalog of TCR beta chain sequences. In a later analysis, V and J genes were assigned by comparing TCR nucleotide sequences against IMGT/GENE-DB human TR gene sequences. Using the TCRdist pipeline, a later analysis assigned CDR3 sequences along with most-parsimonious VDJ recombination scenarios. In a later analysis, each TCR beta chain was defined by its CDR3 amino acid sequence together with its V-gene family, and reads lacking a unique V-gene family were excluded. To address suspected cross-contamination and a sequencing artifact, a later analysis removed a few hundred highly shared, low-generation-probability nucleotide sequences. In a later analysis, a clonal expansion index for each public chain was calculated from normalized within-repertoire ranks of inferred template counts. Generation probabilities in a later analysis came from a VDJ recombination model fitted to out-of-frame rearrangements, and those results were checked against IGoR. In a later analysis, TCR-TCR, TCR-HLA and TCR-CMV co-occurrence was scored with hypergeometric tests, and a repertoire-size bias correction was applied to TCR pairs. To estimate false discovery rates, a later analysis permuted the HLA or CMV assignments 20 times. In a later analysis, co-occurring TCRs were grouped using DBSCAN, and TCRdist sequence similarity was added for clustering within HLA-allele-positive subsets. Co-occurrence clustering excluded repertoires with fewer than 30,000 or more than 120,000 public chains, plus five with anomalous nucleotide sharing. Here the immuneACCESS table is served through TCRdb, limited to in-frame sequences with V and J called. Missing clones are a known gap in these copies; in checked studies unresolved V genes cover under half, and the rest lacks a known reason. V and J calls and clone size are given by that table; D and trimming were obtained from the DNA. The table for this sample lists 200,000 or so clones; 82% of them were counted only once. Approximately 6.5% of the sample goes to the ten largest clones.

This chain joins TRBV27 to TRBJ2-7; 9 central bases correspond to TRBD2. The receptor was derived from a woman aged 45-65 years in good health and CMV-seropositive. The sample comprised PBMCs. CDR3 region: CASSFGTSISEQYF. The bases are TGTGCCAGCAGTTTCGGGACTAGCATTTCCGAGCAGTACTTC.